This T cell receptor (beta chain) was recorded in a study of blood T cell repertoires in COVID-19. The wider study: The United States, Italy and Spain supplied acute and convalescent COVID-19 samples. The analysed material was cDNA or gDNA that came from T cells, B-cell-depleted T cells, or PBMCs.

The authors' processing: For nucleated cells, counts were estimated from reference gene primer amplification. Sequencing was performed with immunoSEQ multiplex PCR; in TCRdb, only in-frame clones are kept and a portion is missing. The DNA gave D and trimming, while V, J and clone size come from that table. Of about 190,000 clones listed, 90% are singletons. CDR1 is MNHEY and CDR2 is SVGEGT in the germline V gene. The CDR3 extends over 13 amino acids. V lost 5 bases and J lost 1, with 7 bases in between. The V gene is TRBV6-2 or TRBV6-3, the J gene TRBJ2-3; D might be TRBD1 (6 bases). The sequenced material came from peripheral blood. This sequence was found in a man in his forties or fifties with acute or convalescent COVID-19. Written as DNA, the CDR3 is TGTGCCAGCAGTCGACAGGGCACAGATACGCAGTATTTT. It encodes CASSRQGTDTQYF.